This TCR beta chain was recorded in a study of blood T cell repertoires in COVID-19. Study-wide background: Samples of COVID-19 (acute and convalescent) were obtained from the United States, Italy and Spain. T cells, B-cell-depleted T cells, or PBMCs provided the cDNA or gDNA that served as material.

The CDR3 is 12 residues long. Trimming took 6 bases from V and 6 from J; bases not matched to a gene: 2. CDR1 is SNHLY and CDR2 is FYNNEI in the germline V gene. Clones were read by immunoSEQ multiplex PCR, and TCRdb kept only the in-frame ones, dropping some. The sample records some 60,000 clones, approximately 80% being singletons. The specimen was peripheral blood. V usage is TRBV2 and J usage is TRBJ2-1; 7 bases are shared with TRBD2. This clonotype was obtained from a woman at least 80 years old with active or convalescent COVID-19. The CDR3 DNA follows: TGTGCCAGCAGCCGACTAGCCAATGAGCAGTTCTTC. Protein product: CASSRLANEQFF.